This is a list of T cell receptor beta chains from one sample in a study of blood T cells in healthy people across ages. TCRdb redid the calling of the 5' RACE reads with MiXCR, one entry per CDR3 protein. The table has about 680,000 distinct CDR3 sequences, 49% seen once; the top ten hold 30% to 40%. Sequences were obtained from blood. The receptors shown here come from a woman between 55 and 75 years old in good health. Both conserved end residues are part of each CDR3. A D gene is named only where the DNA matches it firmly. For some rows the clone size is stated as once, few or many, or as a class when expanded; others skip it.

CDR3nt	CDR3aa	j_gene	abundance	d_gene	v_gene
TGTGCCAGCAGCTTACTCCGGTACAATGAGCAGTTCTTC	CASSLLRYNEQFF	TRBJ2-1	few	.	TRBV7-2
TGTGCCAGCAGCTTACTCCCTACTGAAGCTTTCTTT	CASSLLPTEAFF	TRBJ1-1	.	.	TRBV7-9
TGTGCCAGCAGCCAAGATAGGCCGGAGGGTTGGGATGGCTACACCTTC	CASSQDRPEGWDGYTF	TRBJ1-2	.	.	TRBV4-2
TGTGCCAGCAGCCAAGAAGGTCCCAGCGGGAGTGGCGAGCAGTACTTC	CASSQEGPSGSGEQYF	TRBJ2-7	.	TRBD2	TRBV4-2
TGCGCCAGCAGCAGGGCGGTAGGAGATACGCAGTATTTT	CASSRAVGDTQYF	TRBJ2-3	.	.	TRBV4-3
TGTGCCAGCAGTACACGTAGCGATTCCTACGAGCAGTACTTC	CASSTRSDSYEQYF	TRBJ2-7	.	.	TRBV6-5
TGTGCCAGCAGTGAAGTACAGGGTTACGAGCAGTACTTC	CASSEVQGYEQYF	TRBJ2-7	.	.	TRBV6-1
TGTGCCAGCAGACGACAGAGGGGGAACTACGAGCAGTACTTC	CASRRQRGNYEQYF	TRBJ2-7	once	.	TRBV7-2
TGCAGGTCTCGGTCTAGCGACGAGCAGTACTTC	CRSRSSDEQYF	TRBJ2-7	.	.	TRBV29-1
TGCGCCAGCAGCCAAGTGGGTTTGGGGTACAATGAGCAGTTCTTC	CASSQVGLGYNEQFF	TRBJ2-1	few	.	TRBV4-3
TGTGCCAGCAGCTTAATCTGGGAAGCCGACTATGGCTACACCTTC	CASSLIWEADYGYTF	TRBJ1-2	.	.	TRBV7-2
TGTGCCAGCAGCGAAAATGAGCAGTACTTC	CASSENEQYF	TRBJ2-5	.	.	TRBV25-1
TGCAGCGGCAAACAGAACCAAGAGACCCAGTTCTTC	CSGKQNQETQFF	TRBJ2-1	.	.	TRBV29-1
TGCAGCGTACGCGGGGAAAACATTCAGTACTTC	CSVRGENIQYF	TRBJ2-4	.	.	TRBV29-1
TGCAGTGCTACGGGACAGGTCTACGAGCAGTACTTC	CSATGQVYEQYF	TRBJ2-7	.	TRBD1	TRBV20-1
TGTGCCAGCAGCTTTAGCGGGAGTGGTTACAATGAGCAGTTCTTC	CASSFSGSGYNEQFF	TRBJ2-1	.	TRBD2	TRBV7-2
TGTGCCAGCAGCACCACTAGCGGGAGGCAGCAGTTCTTC	CASSTTSGRQQFF	TRBJ2-1	.	TRBD2	TRBV7-2
TGCGCCAGCAGACGGGGAACGGCCACCGGGGAGCTGTTTTTT	CASRRGTATGELFF	TRBJ2-2	.	.	TRBV5-1
TGTGCCAGCAGCCATCAAGTACAGGTCACCAATCAGCCCCAGCATTTT	CASSHQVQVTNQPQHF	TRBJ1-5	.	.	TRBV4-2
TGTGCCATCAGTGAGTCGGGGTCCCAAGAGACCCAGTACTTC	CAISESGSQETQYF	TRBJ2-5	few	.	TRBV10-3
TGCAGTGTCTCGAAGGGGGGTCAACTCTACGAGCAGTACTTC	CSVSKGGQLYEQYF	TRBJ2-7	few	.	TRBV20-1
TGTGCCAGCAGGTACACCCAGCGGGGGCCTAGCACAGATACGCAGTATTTT	CASRYTQRGPSTDTQYF	TRBJ2-3	.	TRBD2	TRBV5-6
TGTGCCAGCAGCTTGGAACTAGCGGACACCGGGGAGCTGTTTTTT	CASSLELADTGELFF	TRBJ2-2	.	TRBD2	TRBV7-3
TGTGCCAGCAGCTTAAGTGGGAAGGGTCAGCCCCAGCATTTT	CASSLSGKGQPQHF	TRBJ1-5	few	.	TRBV7-8
TGTGCCAGCGGGTCTGGTACCCAGTGCTTC	CASGSGTQCF	TRBJ2-5	.	.	TRBV27
TGCAGTGCTATGACCCGGACTAGCAAACAAGAGACCCAGTACTTC	CSAMTRTSKQETQYF	TRBJ2-5	.	TRBD2	TRBV20-1
TGTGCCACCAGTGATCCCCTAGGACAGGGGGACTATGGCTACACCTTC	CATSDPLGQGDYGYTF	TRBJ1-2	.	TRBD1	TRBV24-1
TGCAGCGTTGAAGAAGGGACAGGGAACACTGAAGCTTTCTTT	CSVEEGTGNTEAFF	TRBJ1-1	.	TRBD1	TRBV29-1
TGTGCCAGCAGTCAACCGGGACTAGCGGGAGAGCCTATAGCCAAAAACATTCAGTACTTC	CASSQPGLAGEPIAKNIQYF	TRBJ2-4	few	TRBD2	TRBV27
TGCGCCAGCAGCTTGGCAGGGGGCCCACAATACAATGAGCAGTTCTTC	CASSLAGGPQYNEQFF	TRBJ2-1	few	TRBD1	TRBV5-1
TGTGCCAGCAGTTCGGGACTCCTCCTTTCCTACGAGCAGTACTTC	CASSSGLLLSYEQYF	TRBJ2-7	.	.	TRBV28
TGTGCCAGCAGCTTAGCGGCCTACTCTTTCGGCGAGCAGTACTTC	CASSLAAYSFGEQYF	TRBJ2-7	.	.	TRBV7-2
TGTGCCAGCAGCGAGACAGCGGGGCCGTTGATTGGCTACACCTTC	CASSETAGPLIGYTF	TRBJ1-2	.	.	TRBV11-2
TGTGCCAGCATTTCCGGGACTAGCGTCTACAATGAGCAGTTCTTC	CASISGTSVYNEQFF	TRBJ2-1	few	TRBD2	TRBV7-2
TGTGCCGGCAGCCCCACTTCTGAAGCTTTCTTT	CAGSPTSEAFF	TRBJ1-1	.	.	TRBV11-1
TGCAGCGTTAGTTCAGGGCAGACAGGGTCCTCCTACGAGCAGTACTTC	CSVSSGQTGSSYEQYF	TRBJ2-7	few	TRBD1	TRBV29-1
TGTGCCAGCAGCTTGGGGGGACACAGTAGCGGCTACACCTTC	CASSLGGHSSGYTF	TRBJ1-2	few	.	TRBV7-2
TGTGCCAGCAGCTTAGGAGGGGGGGGGACGGCGAACACTGAAGCTTTCTTT	CASSLGGGGTANTEAFF	TRBJ1-1	.	.	TRBV7-9
TGTGCCAGCAGCTTAGGAAGGGGGCAAGGGCACGAGCAGTACTTC	CASSLGRGQGHEQYF	TRBJ2-7	.	TRBD1	TRBV7-3
TGTGCCAGCAGCTCAGGAAAGCGGGAGACCCAGTACTTC	CASSSGKRETQYF	TRBJ2-5	.	.	TRBV7-3
TGTGCCAGCAGCCAAGATGTACGCCCTGAGCAGTTCTTC	CASSQDVRPEQFF	TRBJ2-1	few	.	TRBV3-1
TGTGCCAGCAGTCAGACTAGCGCACACAATGAGCAGTTCTTC	CASSQTSAHNEQFF	TRBJ2-1	.	TRBD2	TRBV28
TGTGCCAGCTCACTCGACAGGGTTGGGGCCAACGTCCTGACTTTC	CASSLDRVGANVLTF	TRBJ2-6	.	TRBD1	TRBV18
TGTGCCATCAGTGGGGGGGGCCTAGCGGGAAACAATGAGCAGTTCTTC	CAISGGGLAGNNEQFF	TRBJ2-1	many	TRBD2	TRBV10-3
TGCGCCAGCACCCCCGGACTAGGGGTCAATGAGCAGTTCTTC	CASTPGLGVNEQFF	TRBJ2-1	few	TRBD2	TRBV4-3